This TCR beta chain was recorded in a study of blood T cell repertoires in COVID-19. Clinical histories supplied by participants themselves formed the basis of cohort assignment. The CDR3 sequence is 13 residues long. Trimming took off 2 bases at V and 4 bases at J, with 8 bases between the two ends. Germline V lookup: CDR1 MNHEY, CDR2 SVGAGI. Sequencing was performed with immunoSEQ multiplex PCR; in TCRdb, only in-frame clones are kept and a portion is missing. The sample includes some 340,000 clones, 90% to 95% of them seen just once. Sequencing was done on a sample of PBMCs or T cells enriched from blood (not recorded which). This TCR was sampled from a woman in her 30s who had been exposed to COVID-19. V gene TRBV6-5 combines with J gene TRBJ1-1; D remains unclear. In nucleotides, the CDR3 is TGTGCCAGCAGTTACCCCCCGGGCACTGAAGCTTTCTTT. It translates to CASSYPPGTEAFF.